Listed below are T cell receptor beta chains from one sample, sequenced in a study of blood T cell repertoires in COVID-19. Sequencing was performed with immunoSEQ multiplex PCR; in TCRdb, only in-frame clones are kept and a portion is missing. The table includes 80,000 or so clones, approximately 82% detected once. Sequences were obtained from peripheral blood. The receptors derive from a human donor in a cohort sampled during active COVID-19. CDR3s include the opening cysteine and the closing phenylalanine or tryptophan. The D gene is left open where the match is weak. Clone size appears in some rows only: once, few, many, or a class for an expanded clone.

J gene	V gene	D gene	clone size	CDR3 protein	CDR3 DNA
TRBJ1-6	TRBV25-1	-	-	CASSVWSSSYNSPLHF	TGTGCCAGCAGTGTGTGGTCGAGCTCCTATAATTCACCCCTCCACTTT
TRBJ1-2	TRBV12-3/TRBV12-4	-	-	CASSFREGYGYTF	TGTGCCAGCAGTTTCAGGGAGGGCTATGGCTACACCTTC
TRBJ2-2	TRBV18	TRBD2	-	CASSPPATSGTGELFF	TGTGCCAGCTCACCACCAGCGACTAGCGGCACCGGGGAGCTGTTTTTT
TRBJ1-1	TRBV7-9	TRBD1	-	CASSLWTGGNTEAFF	TGTGCCAGCAGTCTCTGGACAGGGGGGAACACTGAAGCTTTCTTT
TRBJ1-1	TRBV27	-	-	CASSYREGTEAFF	TGTGCCAGCAGTTATAGGGAGGGCACTGAAGCTTTCTTT
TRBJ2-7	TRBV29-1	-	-	CSVKGGREPYEQYF	TGCAGCGTTAAAGGGGGGCGGGAGCCCTACGAGCAGTACTTC
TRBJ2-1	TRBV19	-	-	CASSIAPKTEQFF	TGTGCCAGTAGTATAGCGCCCAAGACAGAGCAGTTCTTC
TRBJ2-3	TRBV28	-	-	CASRSLVADTQYF	TGTGCCAGCAGGTCACTAGTTGCAGATACGCAGTATTTT
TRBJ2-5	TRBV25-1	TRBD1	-	CASSEYPRQGARETQYF	TGTGCCAGCAGTGAATATCCCCGACAGGGGGCACGGGAGACCCAGTACTTC
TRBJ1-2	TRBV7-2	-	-	CASSLAMTTNYGYTF	TGTGCCAGCAGCTTAGCAATGACAACTAACTATGGCTACACCTTC
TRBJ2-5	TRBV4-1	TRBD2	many	CASSRATTTSGEETQYF	TGCGCCAGCAGCCGGGCGACCACTACTAGCGGGGAAGAGACCCAGTACTTC
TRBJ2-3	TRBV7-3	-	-	CASSPGVTDTQYF	TGTGCCAGCAGCCCGGGTGTCACAGATACGCAGTATTTT
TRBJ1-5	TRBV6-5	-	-	CASTSQGLGQPQHF	TGTGCCAGCACCTCACAGGGTTTGGGTCAGCCCCAGCATTTT
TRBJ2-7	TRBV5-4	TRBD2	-	CASSYRGGDDEQYF	TGTGCCAGCAGCTACCGGGGGGGGGACGACGAGCAGTACTTC
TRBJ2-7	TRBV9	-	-	CASSPRGKVGEYEQYF	TGTGCCAGCAGCCCTAGAGGTAAGGTGGGAGAATACGAGCAGTACTTC
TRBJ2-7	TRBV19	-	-	CASGTWTGGEQYF	TGTGCCAGTGGGACTTGGACGGGTGGGGAGCAGTACTTC
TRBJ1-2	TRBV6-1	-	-	CASSESPGRGYTF	TGTGCCAGCAGTGAATCCCCAGGGCGGGGCTACACCTTC
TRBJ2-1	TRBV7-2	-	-	CASSLSSGSYNEQFF	TGTGCCAGCAGCTTATCCAGCGGGTCCTACAATGAGCAGTTCTTC
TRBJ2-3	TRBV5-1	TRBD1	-	CASSPRTGGSDTQYF	TGCGCCAGCAGCCCCCGGACAGGGGGATCAGATACGCAGTATTTT
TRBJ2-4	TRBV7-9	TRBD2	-	CASSEARLAGGDIQYF	TGTGCCAGCAGCGAAGCCCGACTAGCGGGGGGCGACATTCAGTACTTC
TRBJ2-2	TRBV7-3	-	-	CASSQRRGTGELFF	TGTGCCAGCAGCCAACGGAGGGGCACCGGGGAGCTGTTTTTT
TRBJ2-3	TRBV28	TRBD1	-	CASTRTGGSTDTQYF	TGTGCCAGCACCCGGACAGGGGGTAGCACAGATACGCAGTATTTT
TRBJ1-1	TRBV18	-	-	CASSPSSRSEAFF	TGTGCCAGCTCACCATCAAGCAGGTCGGAAGCTTTCTTT
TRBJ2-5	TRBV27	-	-	CASSPLGRTGLAQETQYF	TGTGCCAGCAGCCCCTTAGGTCGGACAGGACTAGCCCAAGAGACCCAGTACTTC
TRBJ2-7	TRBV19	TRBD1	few	CASSTLTGFGEQYF	TGTGCCAGTAGTACCCTGACAGGGTTTGGCGAGCAGTACTTC
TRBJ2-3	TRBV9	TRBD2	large	CASGSGSGGETQYF	TGTGCCAGCGGGAGTGGTAGCGGGGGGGAGACGCAGTATTTT
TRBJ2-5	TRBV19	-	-	CASSIARDSQETQYF	TGTGCCAGTAGTATAGCCCGGGACTCGCAAGAGACCCAGTACTTC
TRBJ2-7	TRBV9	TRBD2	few	CASSVGLGEGYEQYF	TGTGCCAGCAGCGTAGGGCTAGGGGAGGGCTACGAGCAGTACTTC
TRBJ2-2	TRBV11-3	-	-	CASSPRTGELFF	TGTGCCAGCAGCCCCAGGACCGGGGAGCTGTTTTTT
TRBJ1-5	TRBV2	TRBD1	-	CASRGQGAGQPQHF	TGTGCCAGCAGGGGACAGGGGGCGGGTCAGCCCCAGCATTTT
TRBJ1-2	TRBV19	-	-	CASWSPSGYTF	TGTGCCAGTTGGTCCCCCAGTGGCTACACCTTC
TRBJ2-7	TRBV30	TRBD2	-	CAWSGRGEQYF	TGTGCCTGGAGCGGGAGGGGCGAGCAGTACTTC
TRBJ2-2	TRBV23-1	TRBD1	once	CASSQKTGFWGTTGELFF	TGCGCCAGCAGTCAAAAGACAGGGTTTTGGGGAACCACCGGGGAGCTGTTTTTT
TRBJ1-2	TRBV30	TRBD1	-	CAWSFPRQGGYGYTF	TGTGCCTGGAGTTTTCCCCGACAGGGCGGCTATGGCTACACCTTC